A single sample gave rise to the 15 T cell receptor beta chains below, sequenced in a study of cytomegalovirus exposure and HLA in healthy donors (dated by TCRdb to 2017 to 2019). Library method: the immunoSEQ multiplex PCR assay. A mixture of 60 forward primers for TCR Vbeta segments and 13 reverse primers for TCR Jbeta segments was used in the multiplex PCR. TCRdb retrieved this table from immuneACCESS and kept in-frame rearrangements only. Not all clones are present; in checked studies, unresolved V genes account for under half, and no reason is known for the remainder. The sample table on file contains fewer than 85,000 clones. The top ten clonotypes cover roughly an eighth of the sample. Sequencing was performed on PBMCs. The receptors derive from a man aged 50 or older in good health and CMV-seropositive.

V is TRBV10-3 and J is TRBJ2-5, with TRBD2 matching over 9 bases. Germline V gene sequence: CDR1 ENHRY, CDR2 SYGVKD. This CDR3 comprises 15 residues. V was clipped by 0 bases and J by 5 bases; unmatched bases: 4. The CDR3 spells CAISESSGSGETQYF. The DNA for the CDR3 is TGTGCCATCAGTGAGTCTAGCGGGAGCGGGGAGACCCAGTACTTC.

The V gene is TRBV9, the J gene TRBJ2-3; 11 bases align to TRBD2. The V gene end was trimmed by 3 bases and the J gene end by 2 bases; junction bases not matched to a gene: 8. The CDR3 covers 17 residues. CDR1 and CDR2 (germline): SGDLS, YYNGEE. CDR3 loop: CASSDPSGGRSTDTQYF. CDR3 in DNA: TGTGCCAGCAGCGACCCTAGCGGGGGGCGATCCACAGATACGCAGTATTTT.

The CDR3 region is CASSAGMSTGELFF. In DNA, the CDR3 is TGTGCCAGCAGCGCAGGGATGAGCACCGGGGAGCTGTTTTTT. The genes are TRBV9 and TRBJ2-2, with D perhaps TRBD1 (5 bases). The CDR3 has 14 residues. CDR1 is SGDLS, CDR2 YYNGEE, per germline. V lost 3 bases, J lost 4 bases, and 10 bases lay in between.

This chain links TRBV19 with TRBJ2-3, with 9 bases that match TRBD2. The CDR3 runs to 15 residues. V shed 6 bases, J shed 2 bases, and the junction held 6 bases outside the gene matches. Germline V gene lookup returns CDR1 LNHDA and CDR2 SQIVND (reference sequence). CDR3 nucleotide sequence: TGTGCCAGTAGACCTAGCGGGATAGCCACAGATACGCAGTATTTT. It translates to CASRPSGIATDTQYF.

J is TRBJ1-5 and V is TRBV19, with D perhaps matching TRBD1 (5 bases). Trimming took off 2 bases at V and 4 bases at J, with 15 bases between the two ends. The CDR3 loop spans 16 amino acids. The germline V gene encodes CDR1 LNHDA and CDR2 SQIVND (reference sequence). In nucleotides, the CDR3 is TGTGCCAGTAGTATAAGTTGGAGGGGTACTAATCAGCCCCAGCATTTT. Protein product: CASSISWRGTNQPQHF.

This chain joins TRBV30 and TRBJ2-3, with 7 bases identical to TRBD2. Germline CDR1 GTSNPN, CDR2 SVGIG (reference sequence). The CDR3 is 15 amino acids. The V segment lost 2 bases and the J segment 3 bases; nucleotides outside the gene matches: 8. The CDR3 coding sequence is TGTGCCTGGAGTTTTGCGGGGGAAGGGACAGATACGCAGTATTTT. Translation gives CAWSFAGEGTDTQYF.

This chain links TRBV19 with TRBJ2-2; D might be TRBD2 (6 bases). The CDR3 sequence is 16 residues long. V was clipped by 6 bases and J by 3 bases, with 17 bases between them. CDR1 is LNHDA, CDR2 SQIVND, per germline (reference sequence). The CDR3 sequence: CASSLVGGTDTGELFF. In nucleotides, the CDR3 is TGTGCCAGTAGCCTGGTAGGAGGGACCGACACCGGGGAGCTGTTTTTT.

The rearrangement links TRBV6-1 to TRBJ1-6, with a tentative D call TRBD1 (6 bases). In germline, CDR1 is MNHNS, CDR2 SASEGT. The CDR3 spans 15 residues. V dropped 3 bases and J dropped 3 bases, with 9 bases sitting between them. The CDR3 sequence is CASSEVDSYNSPLHF. The CDR3 region has the DNA TGTGCCAGCAGTGAGGTGGACAGCTATAATTCACCCCTCCACTTT.

The rearrangement links TRBV6-1 to TRBJ1-3; no clear D. Trimming took off 3 bases at V and 0 bases at J, with 6 bases between the two ends. Germline V lookup: CDR1 MNHNS, CDR2 SASEGT. The CDR3 totals 14 residues. DNA of the CDR3: TGTGCCAGCAGTGACGGGAACTCTGGAAACACCATATATTTT. This sequence encodes CASSDGNSGNTIYF.

The gene calls are TRBV5-1 and TRBJ2-7; D remains ambiguous. Trimming left V 0 bases short and J 3 bases short, with 4 bases between. Germline V gene lookup returns CDR1 SGHRS and CDR2 YFSETQ. This CDR3 has 12 residues. CDR3 amino acids: CASSLDFYEQYF. Here the CDR3 DNA reads TGCGCCAGCAGCTTGGACTTCTACGAGCAGTACTTC.

The chain combines TRBV4-1 with TRBJ2-6; TRBD1 agrees at 10 bases. The J segment lost 0 bases and the V segment lost 6 bases, leaving 11 bases of the junction unmatched. Germline CDR1 MGHRA, CDR2 YSYEKL. The CDR3 spans 19 residues. For the CDR3, the DNA is TGCGCCAGCAGAGCGCCCGGGACAGGGGCCTTCTCTGGGGCCAACGTCCTGACTTTC. Translated, it gives CASRAPGTGAFSGANVLTF.

J is TRBJ1-2 and V is TRBV5-1; no reliable D call. Germline V gene lookup returns CDR1 SGHRS and CDR2 YFSETQ. The CDR3 totals 14 residues. V was shortened by 3 bases and J by 1 base, with 10 bases between the two germline ends. CDR3 region: CASSSLAINYGYTF. The CDR3, as DNA: TGCGCCAGCAGCTCCCTAGCGATTAACTATGGCTACACCTTC.

This chain uses TRBV6-1 with TRBJ1-1, with unresolved D. The CDR3 is 13 residues long. Germline V gene lookup returns CDR1 MNHNS and CDR2 SASEGT. Trimming stripped 2 bases from V and 5 bases from J, with 9 bases between. CDR3 DNA: TGTGCCAGCAGTGAAAAGCGAGGGACTGAAGCTTTCTTT. Protein sequence: CASSEKRGTEAFF.

The chain is built from TRBV5-5 and TRBJ1-5; TRBD1 agrees at 7 bases. Germline V gives CDR1 SGHKS, CDR2 YYEKEE (reference sequence). V lost 0 bases to trimming and J lost 4 bases; unmatched junction nucleotides: 10. This CDR3 region has 17 residues. The CDR3 is CASSLETRGSRNQPQHF. CDR3 DNA: TGTGCCAGCAGCTTGGAAACCAGGGGGTCAAGGAATCAGCCCCAGCATTTT.

The chain uses TRBV19 and TRBJ2-1; TRBD2 matches 11 bases. V shed 6 bases, J shed 5 bases, and the junction held 6 bases outside the gene matches. The CDR3 has 15 residues. Germline-derived CDR1 and CDR2 are LNHDA and SQIVND (reference sequence). CDR3 region: CASRLLAGEHNEQFF. CDR3 nucleotides: TGTGCCAGTAGGCTACTAGCGGGAGAACACAATGAGCAGTTCTTC. The full variable domain, in which reference TRBV19 and TRBJ2-1 provide the parts outside the CDR3, is DGGITQSPKYLFRKEGQNVTLSCEQNLNHDAMYWYRQDPGQGLRLIYYSQIVNDFQKGDIAEGYSVSREKKESFPLTVTSAQKNPTAFYLCASRLLAGEHNEQFFGPGTRLTVL.